This T cell receptor (beta chain) originates from a study of blood T cell repertoires in COVID-19. Study background: From the United States, Italy and Spain came samples of acute and convalescent COVID-19.

This CDR3 has 15 residues. TCRdb keeps only in-frame clones here, not all; method: immunoSEQ multiplex PCR. Among 220,000 or so clones listed, approximately 84% were seen once. The specimen sequenced was peripheral blood. The chain has TRBV21-1 and TRBJ2-1; TRBD1, the table's D call, was not compared with the DNA. TRBV21-1 is listed as a pseudogene. The origin of this receptor is a man aged 45-60 years who had recovered from COVID-19. In DNA form, the CDR3 reads TGTGCCAGCAGCAAATCGGGACAGACCTCCAATGAGCAGTTCTTC. Translating gives CASSKSGQTSNEQFF.